Below, 24 T cell receptor beta chains from the same sample are listed, as sequenced in a study of vaccination and CD4 T cells after COVID-19. An Oncomine TCR Beta short-read assay was used to sequence the DNA from cultured CD4+ T cells. TCRdb processed the PCR reads anew with MiXCR; each CDR3 protein has one entry. Of approximately 5,000 distinct CDR3 sequences listed, 25% were seen once; the top ten hold nearly 25%. These receptors have no identified antigens. Treatment specified: roughly ten-day PBMC culture with coronavirus spike peptide pools or control peptides (ViraFEST assay). This sample comprised CD4+ T cells from blood, cultured in vitro, obtained after SARS-CoV-2 vaccination. All receptors derive from a human donor who had recovered from COVID-19.

This chain joins TRBV10-3 and TRBJ1-5, with 9 positions matching TRBD1. CDR1 is ENHRY and CDR2 is SYGVKD in the germline V gene. After removal of 11 bases from V and 3 bases from J, the junction contained 5 bases not matched to a gene. CDR3 length: 13 amino acids. Here the CDR3 DNA reads TGTGCCGCACAGGGGGCGCACAATCAGCCCCAGCATTTT. Amino acids: CAAQGAHNQPQHF.

This clonotype has just a few counts. The J gene is TRBJ2-7, the V gene TRBV5-4; D tentatively fits TRBD1 or TRBD2 (5 bases each). CDR3 length: 14 amino acids. The V gene lost 4 bases and the J gene lost 6 bases, with 17 bases spanning the gap. Germline-derived CDR1 and CDR2 are SGHNT and YYREEE (reference sequence). This CDR3 reads CASSRWGKELEQYF. DNA for the CDR3: TGTGCCAGCAGCAGATGGGGGAAAGAGCTCGAGCAGTACTTC.

This sequence joins TRBV19 and TRBJ2-1, with TRBD2 matching 9 bases. In germline, CDR1 is LNHDA, CDR2 SQIVND (reference sequence). The CDR3 extends over 15 amino acids. Trimming took 6 bases from V and 6 from J; bases not matched to a gene: 9. CDR3 coding DNA: TGTGCCAGTAGGGTAGGGGGGACTAGCACCAATGAGCAGTTCTTC. The encoded protein is CASRVGGTSTNEQFF.

This clonotype qualifies as medium-sized. The chain combines TRBV20-1 with TRBJ1-6; TRBD1 matches at 9 bases. The CDR3 extends over 16 amino acids. V was pared by 4 bases and J by 7 bases, with 11 bases of the junction left unmatched. Germline-derived CDR1 and CDR2 are DFQATT and SNEGSKA (reference sequence). The CDR3 reads CSATYAGTGNNSPLHF. In DNA form, the CDR3 reads TGCAGTGCTACCTACGCCGGGACAGGGAACAATTCACCCCTCCACTTT.

The chain employs TRBV27 and TRBJ2-7; 8 bases fit TRBD1. This CDR3 is built from 15 residues. With 0 bases clipped from V and 6 bases from J, the junction kept 7 bases outside the gene matches. Germline loops: CDR1 MNHEY, CDR2 SMNVEV (reference sequence). The CDR3 DNA follows: TGTGCCAGCAGTTTATCCCGGACAGGGTCGGGCGAGCAGTACTTC. It codes for CASSLSRTGSGEQYF.

By share, this clonotype counts as medium-sized. This rearrangement joins TRBV27 to TRBJ2-5; either TRBD1 or TRBD2 may fit D (6 bases each). V was cut by 4 bases and J by 9 bases, with 12 bases left in between. Germline V gene data show CDR1 as MNHEY and CDR2 as SMNVEV (reference sequence). The CDR3 is 12 amino acids. In DNA form, the CDR3 reads TGTGCCAGCAGTTCGTCCGGGGGCCCCCAGTACTTC. Translating gives CASSSSGGPQYF.

This clonotype is judged medium-sized. The chain's CDR3 is CASSLQGLGSPLHF. The CDR3 DNA reads TGTGCCAGCAGTTTGCAGGGTCTAGGTTCACCCCTCCACTTT. The V gene is TRBV6-5, the J gene TRBJ1-6, with TRBD1 as a possible D gene (5 bases). The V end lost 4 bases, the J end lost 9 bases, and 13 bases lay between the germline ends. CDR1 MNHEY and CDR2 SVGAGI come from the germline V gene. This CDR3 has 14 residues.

This clonotype was seen only a few times. This rearrangement joins TRBV20-1 to TRBJ1-2; D perhaps matches TRBD1 (5 bases). The CDR3 has 15 amino acids. Trimming cost V 0 bases and J 2 bases, with 13 bases left between them. Germline V gives CDR1 DFQATT, CDR2 SNEGSKA (reference sequence). The CDR3 protein is CSARDFQGGNYGYTF. The DNA of the CDR3 is TGCAGTGCTAGAGATTTCCAGGGAGGCAACTATGGCTACACCTTC.

There are a few counts of this clonotype. The V call is TRBV19, the J call TRBJ2-3; perhaps TRBD2 as D (5 bases). CDR1 LNHDA and CDR2 SQIVND come from the germline V gene (reference sequence). The CDR3 contains 14 residues. The V end lost 5 bases, the J end lost 2 bases, and 11 bases lay between the germline ends. In nucleotides, the CDR3 is TGTGCCAGTAGTCTGGTAGCGAACACAGATACGCAGTATTTT. The encoded protein is CASSLVANTDTQYF.

This clonotype has only a few counts. This rearrangement joins TRBV6-2 or TRBV6-3 to TRBJ2-5; TRBD2 matches at 11 bases. This CDR3 contains 16 residues. Trimming cost V 5 bases and J 0 bases; bases outside gene matches: 5. Per the germline V gene, CDR1 is MNHEY and CDR2 is SVGEGT. The CDR3 DNA reads TGTGCCAGCAGTAGACGGGGACTAGCGGACCAAGAGACCCAGTACTTC. Translation: CASSRRGLADQETQYF.

This rearrangement joins TRBV20-1 to TRBJ2-7; 11 positions match TRBD2. In germline, CDR1 is DFQATT, CDR2 SNEGSKA (reference sequence). The CDR3 consists of 17 residues. The J segment lost 3 bases and the V segment lost 0 bases, leaving 10 bases of the junction unmatched. The CDR3 coding sequence is TGCAGTGCTAGAGACTTAGGGACTAGCGGCGCCTACTACGAGCAGTACTTC. Protein product: CSARDLGTSGAYYEQYF.

On this clonotype itself: This sequence may be a read error, since a much larger clone differs from it by one base. The chain uses TRBV5-1 and TRBJ2-7, with D hard to call. With 1 base removed from V and 2 bases from J, the gap between germline ends came to 4 bases. CDR3 length equals 12 residues. Germline CDR1 is SGHRS and CDR2 is YFSETQ. The CDR3 loop reads CASSLSAYEQYF. CDR3 nucleotides: TGCGCCAGCAGCTTGTCAGCCTACGAGCAGTACTTC.

This chain links TRBV6-2 or TRBV6-3 with TRBJ2-7, with a possible D match to TRBD2 (6 bases). In germline, CDR1 is MNHEY, CDR2 SVGEGT. V shed 8 bases and J shed 0 bases, with 20 bases lying between them. The CDR3 sequence is 16 residues long. In DNA form, the CDR3 reads TGTGCCAGCCACTTGGGACTCCTGGGGGACTCCTACGAGCAGTACTTC. Its protein is CASHLGLLGDSYEQYF.

This clonotype is labeled as medium-sized. One end of the junction fails to match germline, which may point to a read error. The V call is TRBV7-2, the J call TRBJ2-7; D remains ambiguous. The CDR3 covers 12 residues. The germline CDR1 and CDR2 sequences are SGHTA and FQGNSA. CDR3 region: CASSYYDGTRDF. In nucleotides, the CDR3 is TGTGCCAGCAGCTACTACGACGGAACTCGGGACTTC.

The gene calls are TRBV28 and TRBJ2-7, with no clear D. The length of the CDR3 is 14 residues. Germline CDR1 reads MDHEN; CDR2 reads SYDVKM. V was pared by 4 bases and J by 0 bases, with 10 bases between. The CDR3 protein is CASSSSGVSYEQYF. The CDR3 region has the DNA TGTGCCAGCAGTTCATCAGGCGTCTCCTACGAGCAGTACTTC.

In its sample, this clonotype is medium-sized. The chain carries TRBV19 and TRBJ2-7, with 11 nucleotides matching TRBD2. Germline V lookup: CDR1 LNHDA, CDR2 SQIVND (reference sequence). The CDR3 is 13 residues long. After removal of 6 bases from V and 4 bases from J, the junction contained 2 bases not matched to a gene. The DNA for the CDR3 is TGTGCCAGTAGAGCTAGCGGGAGGTACGAGCAGTACTTC. It codes for CASRASGRYEQYF.

The CDR3 nucleotides read TGTGCCAGTAGTATCGGACAGGGAGGTCCCCATGAGCAGTTCTTC. This codes for CASSIGQGGPHEQFF. The chain has TRBV19 and TRBJ2-1; the match to TRBD1 covers 8 bases. The CDR3 extends over 15 amino acids. Germline CDR1 LNHDA, CDR2 SQIVND (reference sequence). After removal of 3 bases from V and 8 bases from J, the junction contained 9 bases not matched to a gene.

The rearrangement joins TRBV6-1 to TRBJ1-2; no clear D. Germline loops: CDR1 MNHNS, CDR2 SASEGT. V was clipped by 3 bases and J by 3 bases, with 11 bases between them. This CDR3 contains 14 residues. In nucleotides, the CDR3 is TGTGCCAGCAGTGATGCCGCAGGTTACTATGGCTACACCTTC. Its translation is CASSDAAGYYGYTF.

The V and J genes are TRBV6-5 and TRBJ2-7; 12 bases line up with TRBD2. Per the germline V gene, CDR1 is MNHEY and CDR2 is SVGAGI. The V and J ends lost 2 bases and 4 bases, in that order; junction bases with no gene match: 3. CDR3 length: 15 residues. In DNA, the CDR3 is TGTGCCAGCAGTTACACGACTAGCGGGAGTTACGAGCAGTACTTC. This codes for CASSYTTSGSYEQYF.

J is TRBJ1-1 and V is TRBV19, with a possible D match to TRBD1 (6 bases). The CDR3 sequence is 12 residues long. Trimming took off 3 bases at V and 8 bases at J, with 10 bases between the two ends. CDR1 LNHDA and CDR2 SQIVND come from the germline V gene (reference sequence). DNA for the CDR3: TGTGCCAGTAGTATCCCCGGGGGCGAAGCTTTCTTT. It is translated as CASSIPGGEAFF. The variable domain in full, with the rest retrieved from reference TRBV19 and TRBJ1-1, is DGGITQSPKYLFRKEGQNVTLSCEQNLNHDAMYWYRQDPGQGLRLIYYSQIVNDFQKGDIAEGYSVSREKKESFPLTVTSAQKNPTAFYLCASSIPGGEAFFGQGTRLTVV.

This chain joins TRBV21-1 and TRBJ1-5; TRBD1 is the table's D call, not checked against the DNA. TRBV21-1 corresponds to a pseudogene. The CDR3 is made up of 15 amino acids. CDR3 in amino acids: CASEGEGGANQPQHF. CDR3 in DNA: TGTGCCAGCGAAGGGGAGGGGGGGGCGAATCAGCCCCAGCATTTT.

This clonotype turned up a few times. The chain recombines TRBV29-1 with TRBJ1-1, with TRBD1 as a possible D gene (5 bases). Trimming left V 4 bases short and J 4 bases short, with 16 bases between. The CDR3 totals 14 residues. In germline, CDR1 is SQVTM, CDR2 ANQGSEA. For the CDR3, the DNA is TGCAGCGTTGGGTTCGGGGATGGGGGCACTGAAGCTTTCTTT. This encodes CSVGFGDGGTEAFF.

This clonotype occurred a few times. The chain couples TRBV28 to TRBJ2-7, with 8 bases matching TRBD1. Germline V lookup: CDR1 MDHEN, CDR2 SYDVKM. Trimming removed 5 bases from V and 2 bases from J; junction bases left unmatched: 8. There are 15 residues in the CDR3. Here the CDR3 DNA reads TGTGCCAGCAGTGGGGCAGCGACAGGGGCCTACGAGCAGTACTTC. As protein: CASSGAATGAYEQYF.

Only a few counts were recorded for this clonotype. The chain is built from TRBV6-1 and TRBJ2-6; either TRBD1 or TRBD2 may supply D (5 bases each). V shed 3 bases and J shed 6 bases, with 9 bases lying between them. CDR3 length: 14 residues. CDR1 MNHNS and CDR2 SASEGT come from the germline V gene. DNA of the CDR3: TGTGCCAGCAGTGACAGGGACCTGGCCAACGTCCTGACTTTC. Its protein product is CASSDRDLANVLTF.